This T cell receptor beta chain was identified in a study of blood T cell repertoires in COVID-19. Looking at the study overall: In each case, the material was cDNA or gDNA derived from T cells, B-cell-depleted T cells, or PBMCs.

Some clones are missing from TCRdb's copy, which holds only in-frame ones; the method was immunoSEQ multiplex PCR. Here the sample spans about 230,000 clones, approximately 82% being singletons. V was clipped by 6 bases and J by 3 bases, with 8 bases between them. This CDR3 is 12 amino acids long. The sample comprised peripheral blood. The clonotype comes from a woman between 65 and 79 years old with active or convalescent COVID-19. The chain links TRBV12-3 or TRBV12-4 to TRBJ1-2; D unresolved. The CDR3 here is CASSPSYYGYTF. Written as DNA, the CDR3 is TGTGCCAGCAGCCCTAGCTACTATGGCTACACCTTC.